This record looks at one T cell receptor (beta chain) sequence and its context. The antigen remains unidentified. Treatment indicated: roughly 18 received Ad26.COV2.S at low or high dose, single or two shots; about five received placebo; per-sample allocation not given. Collection of samples fell on day 63 after the first vaccine or placebo injection. The individual, an adult aged 18-55 years, was a donor in Boston. These data are taken from a study of Ad26.COV2.S vaccination and SARS-CoV-2 variants. Across the whole study: Among those in the COV1001 Ad26.COV2.S trial arm was the donor. Study-wide results and caveats: Comparability of non-spike TCR breadth was observed across vaccine and placebo recipients.

Generated by immunoSEQ multiplex PCR, the TCRdb table keeps only in-frame clones and is missing some. This sample has about 440,000 clones, with around nine tenths found just once. Specimen: peripheral blood, collected in a trial of Ad26.COV2.S vaccine versus placebo. The source of this sequence is a person aged 18 to 59 who received the Ad26.COV2.S COVID-19 vaccine or a placebo.

The CDR3 nucleotides are TGTGCCAGCAGCCCCTTACCCTCTTATAATTCACCCCTCCACTTT. This encodes CASSPLPSYNSPLHF. The chain recombines TRBV9 with TRBJ1-6; D remains unclear. The ends were cut back, 4 bases at V and 4 bases at J, with 12 bases in the middle. CDR1 and CDR2 (germline): SGDLS, YYNGEE. There are 15 residues in the CDR3. Looking up the rest from reference TRBV9 and TRBJ1-6 gives the full variable domain: DSGVTQTPKHLITATGQRVTLRCSPRSGDLSVYWYQQSLDQGLQFLIQYYNGEERAKGNILERFSAQQFPDLHSELNLSSLELGDSALYFCASSPLPSYNSPLHFGNGTRLTVT.